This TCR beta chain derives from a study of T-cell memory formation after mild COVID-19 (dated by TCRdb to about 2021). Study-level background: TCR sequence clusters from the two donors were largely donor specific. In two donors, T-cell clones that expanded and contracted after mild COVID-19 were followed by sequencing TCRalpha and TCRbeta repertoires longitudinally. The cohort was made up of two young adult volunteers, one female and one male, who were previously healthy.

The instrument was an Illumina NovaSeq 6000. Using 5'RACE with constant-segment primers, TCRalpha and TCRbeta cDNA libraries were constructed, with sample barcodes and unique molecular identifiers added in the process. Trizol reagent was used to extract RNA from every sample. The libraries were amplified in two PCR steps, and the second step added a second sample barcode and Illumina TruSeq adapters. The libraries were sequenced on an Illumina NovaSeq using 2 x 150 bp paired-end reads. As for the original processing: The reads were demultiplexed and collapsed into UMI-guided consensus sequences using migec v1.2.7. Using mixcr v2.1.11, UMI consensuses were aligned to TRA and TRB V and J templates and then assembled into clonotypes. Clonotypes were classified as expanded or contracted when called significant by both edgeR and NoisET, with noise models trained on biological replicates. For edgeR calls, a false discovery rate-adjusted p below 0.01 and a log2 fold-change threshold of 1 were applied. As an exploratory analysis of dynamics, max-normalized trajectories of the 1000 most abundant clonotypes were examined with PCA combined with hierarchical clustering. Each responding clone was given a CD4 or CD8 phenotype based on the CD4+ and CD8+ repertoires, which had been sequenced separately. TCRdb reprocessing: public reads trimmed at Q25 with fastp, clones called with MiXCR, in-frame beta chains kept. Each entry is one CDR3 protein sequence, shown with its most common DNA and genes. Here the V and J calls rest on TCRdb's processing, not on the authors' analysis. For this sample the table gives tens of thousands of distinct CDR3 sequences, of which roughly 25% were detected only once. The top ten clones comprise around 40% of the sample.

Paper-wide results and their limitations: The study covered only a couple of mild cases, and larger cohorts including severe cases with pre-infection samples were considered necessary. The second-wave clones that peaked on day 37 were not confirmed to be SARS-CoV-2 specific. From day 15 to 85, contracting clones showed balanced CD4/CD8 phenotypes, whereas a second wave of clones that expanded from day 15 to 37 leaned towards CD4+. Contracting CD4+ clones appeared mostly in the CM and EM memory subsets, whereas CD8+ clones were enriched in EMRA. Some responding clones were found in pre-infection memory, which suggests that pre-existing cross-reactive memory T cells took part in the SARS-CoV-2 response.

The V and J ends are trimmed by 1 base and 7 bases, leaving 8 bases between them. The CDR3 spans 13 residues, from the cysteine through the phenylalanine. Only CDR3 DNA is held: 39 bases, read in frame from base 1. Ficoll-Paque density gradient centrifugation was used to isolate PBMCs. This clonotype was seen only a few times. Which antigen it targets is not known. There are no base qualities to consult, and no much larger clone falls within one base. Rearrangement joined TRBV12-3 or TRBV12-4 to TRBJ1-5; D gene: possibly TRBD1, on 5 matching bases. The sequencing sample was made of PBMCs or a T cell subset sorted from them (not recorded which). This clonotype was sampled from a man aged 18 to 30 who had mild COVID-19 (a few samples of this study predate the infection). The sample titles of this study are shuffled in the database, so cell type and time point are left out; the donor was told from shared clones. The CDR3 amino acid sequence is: CASSLGRDQPQHF. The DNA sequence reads TGTGCCAGCAGTTTAGGCAGGGACCAGCCCCAGCATTTT.